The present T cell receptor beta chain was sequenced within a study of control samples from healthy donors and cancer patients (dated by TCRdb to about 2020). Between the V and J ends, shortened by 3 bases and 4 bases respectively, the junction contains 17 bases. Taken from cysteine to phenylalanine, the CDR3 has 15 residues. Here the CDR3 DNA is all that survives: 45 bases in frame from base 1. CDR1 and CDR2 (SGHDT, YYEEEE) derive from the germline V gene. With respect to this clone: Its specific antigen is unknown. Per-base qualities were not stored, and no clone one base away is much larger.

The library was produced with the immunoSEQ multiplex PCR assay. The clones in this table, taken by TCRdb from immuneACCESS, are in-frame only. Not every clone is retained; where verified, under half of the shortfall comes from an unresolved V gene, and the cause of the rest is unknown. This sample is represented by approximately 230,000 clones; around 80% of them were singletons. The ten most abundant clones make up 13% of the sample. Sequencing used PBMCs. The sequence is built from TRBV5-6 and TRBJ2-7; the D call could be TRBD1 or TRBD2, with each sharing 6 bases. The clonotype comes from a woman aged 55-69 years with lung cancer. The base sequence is TGTGCCAGCAGCTACGGGGGCTCTTCTCCTTACGAGCAGTACTTC. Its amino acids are CASSYGGSSPYEQYF.